This T cell receptor beta chain is drawn from a study of cytomegalovirus exposure and HLA in healthy donors (dated by TCRdb to 2015 to 2018). Broadly, across the study: An earlier analysis of 587 of the donors reported approximately 300 Gb of sequence data and 117 million unique TCR beta sequences obtained from about 179 million T cells. An early release covering roughly 600 HLA-typed donors comprised approximately 290 gigabases of sequencing data and around 80 million unique TCR sequences. Of the roughly 400 genotyped donors, roughly 80% fell in the genetic ancestry cluster associated with self-reported Caucasian donors. The study aimed to test whether signatures of past pathogen exposure could be identified by cataloging public T cell receptors. The T cell repertoires of several hundred subjects were profiled by immunosequencing and related to cytomegalovirus serostatus. In addition to the first cohort of around 670 subjects, a separate validation cohort of 120 different subjects was used. To predict cytomegalovirus infection status, the study combined high-throughput TCR immunosequencing, statistical association of individual TCRs with disease status, and machine learning. A later analysis re-examined previously published TCR beta repertoires from more than 650 donors and added high-resolution HLA genotyping to investigate patterns of TCR occurrence. Rather than using new phenotypic data, the later analysis identified candidate immune exposures from TCR beta sequences and from how often those sequences occurred across donors. An earlier analysis of around 540 of the donors applied high-throughput TCR beta sequencing to assess whether each TCR beta V gene segment acted as functional or pseudogenic. Alongside the repertoire data, information on donor age, sex, ethnicity and CMV serostatus was compiled. A later genetic analysis used genome-wide SNP genotypes for about 65% of the roughly 700 donors, treating that subset as a discovery cohort. All discovery cohort repertoires had been generated using a single sequencing platform. HLA typing included class I and class II loci at four-digit resolution. The number of donors typed differed by locus, with about 629-640 for A, B, C, DRB1 and DQB1, 522 for DQA1, nearly 610 for DPA1, and over 400 for DPB1. Because of strong linkage in the cohort, roughly five DR-DQ haplotypes were treated as single units for association and clustering. Across around 400 genotyped donors of the cohort, an average of approximately 240,000 unique TCR beta nucleotide sequences per donor were sequenced, and 15% to 20% of those sequences were non-productive. Beyond this particular receptor, the publication reports: According to a later analysis, parvovirus B19, influenza, CMV and Epstein-Barr virus appeared linked to several top co-occurrence clusters. When HLA alleles, especially DR and DQ, strongly co-occurred, TCR associations were difficult to assign to individual alleles. A later analysis found that HLA-associated TCR beta chains were more clonally expanded and had lower generation probabilities than equally common non-associated chains. Cytomegalovirus status was reported to be diagnosed by the classifier with high specificity and sensitivity in both the original and validation cohorts. Linkage disequilibrium might explain the correlated functional status among segregating V segments, but an unknown experimental factor could not be excluded. The authors suggested that the approach could potentially be extended to other disease states and immunological phenotypes. Immune exposure information for the cohort was limited to CMV serostatus. In vitro tests confirmed that three of the cytomegalovirus-associated TCR beta chains recognize cytomegalovirus antigens. Most TCR sequences were seen in very few donors, while some public TCRs were found in many individuals. The presence/absence analyses assumed that sequencing depth was roughly uniform across donors, and that assumption may not be true. A group of highly shared sequence variants was considered likely to be a technical artifact of the sequencing pipeline. An earlier analysis of approximately 590 of the donors showed that most TCR beta V segments appeared in productive rearrangements either about 87% or about 30% of the time, which broadly matched IMGT annotations. HLA typing was unavailable for some donors at each locus, so association tests used only the typed subset. A further reported finding was that TCR beta sequences accurately predicted the HLA-A and HLA-B alleles for most subjects in the first cohort. At a false discovery rate of 0.05, a later analysis linked around 15,000 TCR beta sequences to specific HLA alleles. The earlier analysis of approximately 590 of the donors excluded 15 to 20 rarely observed V segments, including chromosome 9 orphons, because counts were too low. In the study, roughly 160 TCR beta chains were listed as associated with cytomegalovirus. A later analysis found that most CMV-associated TCR beta chains appeared HLA-restricted, with HLA associations seemingly driven largely by CMV exposure. An association between a missense DCLRE1C variant and V-gene and J-gene trimming of TCR beta chains was found in a later genetic analysis and replicated in an independent cohort. Compared with the roughly 700-donor mean, donors in an Asian-associated ancestry cluster had fewer N-insertions in productive TCRs, according to a later genetic analysis. This cohort had only TCR beta chains sequenced, and the lack of alpha or paired-chain data limited which features could be detected. According to a later analysis, TCR association rates differed among HLA loci, with DRB1 alleles showing the most associated TCRs and HLA-C alleles showing the fewest.

This clone has more than one count but fewer than ten. The specificity of this receptor is unknown. No base quality information exists; no much larger clone differs at one position. The library came from the immunoSEQ multiplex PCR assay. The multiplex PCR relied on a mix of 60 forward primers for TCR Vbeta segments and 13 reverse primers for TCR Jbeta segments. A multiplex PCR assay on genomic DNA amplified the CDR3 region of rearranged TCR beta genes. The amplified TCR beta libraries were sequenced on the Illumina HiSeq System as 87-base-pair reads. Regarding the original processing steps: Across the 600 to 700 repertoires, a later analysis counted roughly 84 million unique TCR beta chains, 9.5 million to 13 million of which were shared by at least two donors. To remove PCR and sequencing errors, raw reads were error-corrected and collapsed into unique sequences using a nearest-neighbor algorithm that merged closely related sequences. CDR3 sequences were aligned to IMGT reference sequences to assign V, D and J gene segments. For a sequence to be retained, a match of at least six nucleotides was required to both a V gene segment and a J gene segment. Rearrangements were classified as productive when the CDR3 lacked stop codons and remained in frame with V and J, and all other rearrangements were classified as non-productive. Following IMGT convention, CDR3 was defined as the stretch from the second conserved V-encoded cysteine up to the conserved J-encoded phenylalanine. The earlier analysis of a few hundred of the donors excluded sequences that lacked an unambiguous match to a single V gene segment. In an earlier analysis of almost 600 of the donors, a V segment was called functional when productive rearrangements were above 56.7%, and segregating when the standard deviation between donors exceeded 5%. To diagnose cytomegalovirus status from the catalog of TCR beta chain sequences, a statistical classification framework was built. In a later analysis, TCR nucleotide sequences were compared against IMGT/GENE-DB human TR gene sequences so that V and J genes could be assigned. The TCRdist pipeline was used in a later analysis to assign CDR3 sequences and most-parsimonious VDJ recombination scenarios. In a later analysis, every TCR beta chain was defined by the combination of its CDR3 amino acid sequence and its V-gene family, and reads without a unique V-gene family were dropped. In a later analysis, approximately 590 highly shared, low-generation-probability nucleotide sequences were removed to address suspected cross-contamination and a sequencing artifact. In a later analysis, a clonal expansion index was calculated for each public chain from normalized within-repertoire ranks of inferred template counts. A later analysis computed generation probabilities with a VDJ recombination model fitted to out-of-frame rearrangements, and checked the results against IGoR. In a later analysis, hypergeometric tests were used to score TCR-TCR, TCR-HLA and TCR-CMV co-occurrence, with a repertoire-size bias correction applied to TCR pairs. False discovery rates were estimated in a later analysis by permuting HLA or CMV assignments 20 times. A later analysis grouped co-occurring TCRs with DBSCAN, adding TCRdist sequence similarity when clustering within HLA-allele-positive subsets. Repertoires with fewer than 30,000 or more than 120,000 public chains, plus five repertoires with anomalous nucleotide sharing, were excluded from co-occurrence clustering. As stored in TCRdb, this immuneACCESS dataset retains in-frame rearrangements with V and J assigned. A fraction of the clones does not appear; measured against another copy, unresolved V genes explain less than half of the discrepancy, and the remainder lacks a known reason. V, J and clone size were drawn from that table, and D and trimming were deduced from the DNA. This sample gives roughly 180,000 clones in total; about 10% of them show up just once. Approximately 1.4% of the sample goes to the ten largest clones.

The cohort consisted of 600 to 750 healthy bone marrow donors. At the time of sampling, all cohort members were nominally healthy, though unrecorded immune exposures were likely present. The donor tested CMV seropositive and was one of the 289 seropositive cohort members. Each donor provided a peripheral blood sample, and peripheral blood mononuclear cells were used for TCR beta sequencing. Genomic DNA was extracted from the blood cell samples with the Qiagen DNeasy Blood Extraction Kit. The sample consisted of PBMCs. The source of this sequence is a woman aged 25 to 39 in good health and CMV-seropositive.

The sequenced DNA is TGTGCTAGTGGCCCGGATAGGGGGAACACCGGGGAGCTGTTTTTT. It is translated as CASGPDRGNTGELFF. Recombination linked TRBV12-5 to TRBJ2-2; matching of 5 bases hints at TRBD1 as the D gene. V sheds 6 bases and J sheds 1 base, leaving 12 bases between their ends. The germline V gene provides CDR1 LGHNT and CDR2 FRNRAP. Including cysteine and phenylalanine, the CDR3 has 15 amino acids. Only the CDR3 DNA is retained, 45 bases long and in frame from the first base.